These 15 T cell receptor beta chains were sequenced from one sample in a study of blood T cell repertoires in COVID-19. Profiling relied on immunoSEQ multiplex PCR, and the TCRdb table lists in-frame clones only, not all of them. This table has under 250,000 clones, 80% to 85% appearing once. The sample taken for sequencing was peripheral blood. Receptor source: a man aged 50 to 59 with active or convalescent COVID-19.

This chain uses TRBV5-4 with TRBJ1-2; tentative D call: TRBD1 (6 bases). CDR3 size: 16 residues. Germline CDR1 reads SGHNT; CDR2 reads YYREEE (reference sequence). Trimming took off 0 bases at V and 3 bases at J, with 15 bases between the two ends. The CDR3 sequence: CASSLGLGTLDYGYTF. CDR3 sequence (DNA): TGTGCCAGCAGCTTGGGACTCGGGACACTGGACTATGGCTACACCTTC.

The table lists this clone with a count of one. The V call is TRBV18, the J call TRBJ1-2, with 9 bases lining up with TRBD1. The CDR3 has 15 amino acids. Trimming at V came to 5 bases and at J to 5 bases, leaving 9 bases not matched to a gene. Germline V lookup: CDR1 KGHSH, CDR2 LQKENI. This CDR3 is CASSAGQGRGYGYTF. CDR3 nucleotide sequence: TGTGCCAGCTCAGCGGGACAGGGACGGGGGTATGGCTACACCTTC.

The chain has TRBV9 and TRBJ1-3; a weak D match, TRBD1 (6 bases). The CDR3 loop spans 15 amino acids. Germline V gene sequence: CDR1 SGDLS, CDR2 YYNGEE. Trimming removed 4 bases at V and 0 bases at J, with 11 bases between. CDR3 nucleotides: TGTGCCAGCAGCCCAAGGGACACCTCTGGAAACACCATATATTTT. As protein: CASSPRDTSGNTIYF.

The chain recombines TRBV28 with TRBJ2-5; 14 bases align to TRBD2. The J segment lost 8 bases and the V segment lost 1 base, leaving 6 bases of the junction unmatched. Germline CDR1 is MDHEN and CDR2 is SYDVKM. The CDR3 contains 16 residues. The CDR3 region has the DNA TGTGCCAGCAGTTTATTTGGGACTAGCGGGGGAGGCACCCAGTACTTC. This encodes CASSLFGTSGGGTQYF.

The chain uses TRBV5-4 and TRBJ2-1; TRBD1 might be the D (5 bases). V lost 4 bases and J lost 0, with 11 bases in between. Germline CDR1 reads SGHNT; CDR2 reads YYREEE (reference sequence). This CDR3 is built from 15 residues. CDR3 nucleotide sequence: TGTGCCAGCAGCGCCGGACACGGCTCCTACAATGAGCAGTTCTTC. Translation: CASSAGHGSYNEQFF. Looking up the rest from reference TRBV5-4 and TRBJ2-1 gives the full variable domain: ETGVTQSPTHLIKTRGQQVTLRCSSQSGHNTVSWYQQALGQGPQFIFQYYREEENGRGNFPPRFSGLQFPNYSSELNVNALELDDSALYLCASSAGHGSYNEQFFGPGTRLTVL.

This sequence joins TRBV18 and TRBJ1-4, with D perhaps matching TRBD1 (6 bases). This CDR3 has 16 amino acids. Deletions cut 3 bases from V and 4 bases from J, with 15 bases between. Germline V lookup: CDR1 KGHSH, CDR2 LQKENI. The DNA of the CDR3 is TGTGCCAGCTCACCTATCAGGGGACAAGATAATGAAAAACTGTTTTTT. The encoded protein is CASSPIRGQDNEKLFF. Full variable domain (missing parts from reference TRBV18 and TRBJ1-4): NAGVMQNPRHLVRRRGQEARLRCSPMKGHSHVYWYRQLPEEGLKFMVYLQKENIIDESGMPKERFSAEFPKEGPSILRIQQVVRGDSAAYFCASSPIRGQDNEKLFFGSGTQLSVL.

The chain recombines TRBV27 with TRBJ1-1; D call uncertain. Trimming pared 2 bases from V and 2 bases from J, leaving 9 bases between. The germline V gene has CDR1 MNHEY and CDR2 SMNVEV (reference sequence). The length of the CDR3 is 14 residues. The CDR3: CASSLRQVNTEAFF. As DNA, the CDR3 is TGTGCCAGCAGTTTAAGGCAGGTCAACACTGAAGCTTTCTTT.

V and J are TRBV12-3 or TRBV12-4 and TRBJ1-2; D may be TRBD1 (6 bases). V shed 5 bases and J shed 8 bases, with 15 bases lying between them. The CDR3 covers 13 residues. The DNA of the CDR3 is TGTGCCAGCAGTCTAATAATTCAGGGGGGCTACACCTTC. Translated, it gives CASSLIIQGGYTF.

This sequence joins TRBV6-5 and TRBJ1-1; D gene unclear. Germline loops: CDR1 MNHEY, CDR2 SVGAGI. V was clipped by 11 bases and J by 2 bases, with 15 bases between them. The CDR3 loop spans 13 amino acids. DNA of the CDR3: TGTGCCTCGACGAGACTGCTTAACACTGAAGCTTTCTTT. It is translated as CASTRLLNTEAFF.

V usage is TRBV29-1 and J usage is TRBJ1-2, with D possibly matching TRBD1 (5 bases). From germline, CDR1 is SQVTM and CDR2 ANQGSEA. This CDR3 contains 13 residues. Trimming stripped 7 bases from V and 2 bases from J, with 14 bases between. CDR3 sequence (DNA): TGCAGCGCTCAGGGCGGCATAAACTATGGCTACACCTTC. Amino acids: CSAQGGINYGYTF.

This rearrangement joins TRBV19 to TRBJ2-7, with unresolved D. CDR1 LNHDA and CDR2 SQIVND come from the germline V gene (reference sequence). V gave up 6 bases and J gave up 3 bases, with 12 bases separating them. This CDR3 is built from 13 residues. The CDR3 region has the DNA TGTGCCAGTAGCTCGTCACGCGGCTACGAGCAGTACTTC. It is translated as CASSSSRGYEQYF. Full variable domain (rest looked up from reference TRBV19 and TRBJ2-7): DGGITQSPKYLFRKEGQNVTLSCEQNLNHDAMYWYRQDPGQGLRLIYYSQIVNDFQKGDIAEGYSVSREKKESFPLTVTSAQKNPTAFYLCASSSSRGYEQYFGPGTRLTVT.

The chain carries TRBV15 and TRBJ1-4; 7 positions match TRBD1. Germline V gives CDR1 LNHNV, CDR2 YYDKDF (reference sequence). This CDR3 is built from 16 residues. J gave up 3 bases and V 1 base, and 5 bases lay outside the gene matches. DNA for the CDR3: TGTGCCACCAGCAGAGGGGAGACAGGGTCTAATGAAAAACTGTTTTTT. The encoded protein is CATSRGETGSNEKLFF.

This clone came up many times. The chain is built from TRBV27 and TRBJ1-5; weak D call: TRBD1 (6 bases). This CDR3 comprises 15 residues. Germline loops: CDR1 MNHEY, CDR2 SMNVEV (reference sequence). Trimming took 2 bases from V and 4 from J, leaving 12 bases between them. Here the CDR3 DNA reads TGTGCCAGCAGTTTACAGGGGCTGGGGAATCAGCCCCAGCATTTT. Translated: CASSLQGLGNQPQHF.

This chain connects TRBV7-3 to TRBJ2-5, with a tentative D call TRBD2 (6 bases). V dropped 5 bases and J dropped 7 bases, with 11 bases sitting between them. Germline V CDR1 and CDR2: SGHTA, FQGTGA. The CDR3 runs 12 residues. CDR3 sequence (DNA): TGTGCCAGCAGCGGAGGGCAGGGGACCCAGTACTTC. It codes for CASSGGQGTQYF.

This CDR3 reads CASTRVFGNTEAFF. DNA of the CDR3: TGTGCCAGCACCAGGGTTTTCGGGAACACTGAAGCTTTCTTT. The chain recombines TRBV6-5 with TRBJ1-1, with D possibly TRBD1 on 5 matching bases. V was trimmed by 7 bases and J by 1 base, leaving 13 bases between them. Germline V CDR1 and CDR2: MNHEY, SVGAGI. The CDR3 extends over 14 amino acids.